These 20 T cell receptor beta chains share one sample of origin, sequenced in a study of blood T cell repertoires in COVID-19. Assay: immunoSEQ multiplex PCR; the TCRdb copy retains only in-frame clones and omits some. The sample shows tens of thousands of clones, just under 85% of them seen only once. Sequencing was done on a sample of peripheral blood. These receptors were obtained from a man in his 70s with acute or convalescent COVID-19.

The chain uses TRBV29-1 and TRBJ1-1; D is possibly TRBD1 (6 bases). Per the germline V gene, CDR1 is SQVTM and CDR2 is ANQGSEA. This CDR3 is 14 amino acids long. The ends were cut back, 4 bases at V and 4 bases at J, with 16 bases in the middle. This chain's CDR3 is CSVAFAGVITEAFF. DNA for the CDR3: TGCAGCGTTGCGTTTGCAGGGGTTATCACTGAAGCTTTCTTT.

The chain joins TRBV11-3 to TRBJ2-5; tentative D call: TRBD2 (5 bases). Trimming removed 3 bases from V and 3 bases from J, with 20 bases in between. Germline-derived CDR1 and CDR2 are SGHNT and YENEEA. The CDR3 loop spans 17 amino acids. CDR3 sequence: CASSFGGSSPSEETQYF. The DNA for the CDR3 is TGTGCCAGCAGCTTCGGCGGATCTAGCCCCTCGGAAGAGACCCAGTACTTC. Using reference TRBV11-3 and TRBJ2-5 for the parts outside the CDR3, the full variable domain is EAGVVQSPRYKIIEKKQPVAFWCNPISGHNTLYWYLQNLGQGPELLIRYENEEAVDDSQLPKDRFSAERLKGVDSTLKIQPAELGDSAVYLCASSFGGSSPSEETQYFGPGTRLLVL.

The chain uses TRBV29-1 and TRBJ1-1; TRBD1 matches at 8 bases. This CDR3 comprises 13 residues. Germline values: CDR1 SQVTM, CDR2 ANQGSEA. Trimming took 6 bases from V and 3 from J; bases not matched to a gene: 6. DNA of the CDR3: TGCAGCGTCTTGACAGGGGTGGACACTGAAGCTTTCTTT. It yields the protein CSVLTGVDTEAFF.

This clone was observed a handful of times. The chain combines TRBV2 with TRBJ2-1; D perhaps matches TRBD1 (5 bases). The CDR3 contains 13 residues. V lost 3 bases and J 11 bases, leaving 14 bases between the germline ends. Germline CDR1 is SNHLY and CDR2 is FYNNEI. CDR3 in amino acids: CASSESGQGKQFF. The CDR3 DNA follows: TGTGCCAGCAGTGAGTCTGGGCAGGGAAAGCAGTTCTTC.

This clone occurred once. The chain is built from TRBV30 and TRBJ2-1; D may be TRBD2 (5 bases). The V end lost 2 bases, the J end lost 5 bases, and 13 bases lay between the germline ends. This CDR3 comprises 14 residues. CDR1 and CDR2 from the germline V gene are GTSNPN and SVGIG (reference sequence). CDR3 bases: TGTGCCTGGAGTATTCGGGGTGTCGACAATGAGCAGTTCTTC. Protein: CAWSIRGVDNEQFF.

The rearrangement uses TRBV19 and TRBJ2-7, with D hard to call. This CDR3 is built from 14 residues. Trimming removed 1 base at V and 5 bases at J, with 12 bases between. CDR1 and CDR2 from the germline V gene are LNHDA and SQIVND (reference sequence). In DNA form, the CDR3 reads TGTGCCAGTAGTATAGTCTCTAGTAACCACGAGCAGTACTTC. This codes for CASSIVSSNHEQYF.

The V gene is TRBV29-1, the J gene TRBJ1-1; 7 bases map to TRBD1. Unmatched junction bases numbered 10, after V lost 7 bases and J lost 5 bases. Germline assignment: CDR1 SQVTM and CDR2 ANQGSEA. This CDR3 is 13 amino acids long. The CDR3 protein is CSGTTGTGTEAFF. As DNA, the CDR3 is TGCAGCGGGACGACAGGGACGGGTACTGAAGCTTTCTTT.

The rearrangement joins TRBV19 to TRBJ2-3; 7 bases are shared with TRBD1. This CDR3 has 12 amino acids. CDR1 is LNHDA and CDR2 is SQIVND in the germline V gene (reference sequence). V shed 8 bases and J 5 bases; nucleotides not matched to a gene: 4. DNA for the CDR3: TGTGCCAGTTCTCAGGGGGTAGATACGCAGTATTTT. It codes for CASSQGVDTQYF.

This clone was observed once. The genes are TRBV28 and TRBJ1-6, with 8 bases lining up with TRBD1. The germline V gene encodes CDR1 MDHEN and CDR2 SYDVKM. The CDR3 loop spans 16 amino acids. Trimming removed 1 base from V and 3 bases from J; junction bases left unmatched: 2. CDR3 residues: CASSLSGQDYNSPLHF. CDR3 DNA sequence: TGTGCCAGCAGTTTATCGGGACAGGACTATAATTCACCCCTCCACTTT.

The gene calls are TRBV9 and TRBJ2-2; possibly TRBD2 for D (6 bases). This CDR3 contains 15 residues. V gave up 3 bases and J gave up 2 bases, with 11 bases separating them. Per germline, CDR1 SGDLS and CDR2 YYNGEE. Written as DNA, the CDR3 is TGTGCCAGCAGCGCCCGGGACTCTAACACCGGGGAGCTGTTTTTT. Protein product: CASSARDSNTGELFF.

The gene calls are TRBV5-4 and TRBJ2-3, with 9 positions matching TRBD2. The germline CDR1 and CDR2 sequences are SGHNT and YYREEE (reference sequence). This CDR3 is built from 15 residues. V gave up 4 bases and J gave up 3 bases; unmatched junction bases: 6. The CDR3: CASSILAGVTDTQYF. CDR3 sequence (DNA): TGTGCCAGCAGCATATTAGCGGGAGTGACAGATACGCAGTATTTT. Full variable domain (outside the CDR3, taken from reference TRBV5-4 and TRBJ2-3): ETGVTQSPTHLIKTRGQQVTLRCSSQSGHNTVSWYQQALGQGPQFIFQYYREEENGRGNFPPRFSGLQFPNYSSELNVNALELDDSALYLCASSILAGVTDTQYFGPGTRLTVL.

The table lists this clone with a few counts. The genes are TRBV9 and TRBJ1-4; no firm D call. The CDR3 is 15 amino acids. Germline lookup yields CDR1 SGDLS and CDR2 YYNGEE. Trimming removed 3 bases from V and 5 bases from J, with 14 bases in between. Here the CDR3 reads CASSALPGGNEKLFF. The CDR3 DNA follows: TGTGCCAGCAGCGCCCTTCCGGGCGGGAATGAAAAACTGTTTTTT.

This chain links TRBV11-1 with TRBJ1-1, with D perhaps TRBD1 (5 bases). CDR1 and CDR2 from the germline V gene are SGHAT and FQDESV (reference sequence). The V and J ends lost 5 bases and 4 bases respectively, with 14 bases between them. The CDR3 sequence is 14 residues long. The CDR3 protein is CASSLSTASTEAFF. The CDR3 nucleotides are TGTGCCAGCAGCCTATCGACAGCCAGCACTGAAGCTTTCTTT. Complete variable domain (other parts from reference TRBV11-1 and TRBJ1-1): EAEVAQSPRYKITEKSQAVAFWCDPISGHATLYWYRQILGQGPELLVQFQDESVVDDSQLPKDRFSAERLKGVDSTLKIQPAELGDSAMYLCASSLSTASTEAFFGQGTRLTVV.

V and J are TRBV5-4 and TRBJ2-7, with TRBD2 matching 7 bases. CDR3 length: 15 amino acids. Germline V gene sequence: CDR1 SGHNT, CDR2 YYREEE (reference sequence). Trimming cost V 3 bases and J 6 bases; bases outside gene matches: 12. CDR3 amino acids: CASSYFGGTLGEQYF. The CDR3 DNA reads TGTGCCAGCAGCTACTTCGGGGGGACCCTCGGCGAGCAGTACTTC.

The chain combines TRBV4-2 with TRBJ1-1; perhaps TRBD1 as D (5 bases). CDR3 length: 17 amino acids. Germline lookup yields CDR1 LGHNA and CDR2 YNFKEQ. The germline V and J ends were trimmed by 0 bases and 0 bases, with 14 bases remaining between them. The CDR3 region has the DNA TGTGCCAGCAGCCAAGATCTCGCCAGGGAACTGAACACTGAAGCTTTCTTT. As protein: CASSQDLARELNTEAFF.

This clone was seen just once. The chain links TRBV3-1 (or the pseudogene TRBV3-2) to TRBJ1-5; the match to TRBD1 covers 9 bases. Trimming at V came to 1 base and at J to 7 bases, leaving 11 bases not matched to a gene. Germline V gene data show CDR1 as LGHDT and CDR2 as YNNKEL (reference sequence). The CDR3 runs to 17 residues. CDR3 sequence: CASSQGPPGQGVQPQHF. CDR3 nucleotides: TGTGCCAGCAGCCAAGGACCCCCGGGACAGGGAGTCCAGCCCCAGCATTTT.

V and J are TRBV21-1 and TRBJ2-7; the DNA was not compared with TRBD2, the D call given in the table. TRBV21-1 constitutes a pseudogene. The CDR3 is 15 residues long. This CDR3 reads CASSKGDRGFVEQYF. Here the CDR3 DNA reads TGTGCCAGCAGCAAAGGCGATCGGGGTTTCGTCGAGCAGTACTTC.

At least ten counts were recorded for this clone. The V and J genes are TRBV19 and TRBJ2-1; 11 bases align to TRBD2. Germline V CDR1 and CDR2: LNHDA, SQIVND (reference sequence). This CDR3 spans 18 amino acids. V trimming: 9 bases; J trimming: 0 bases; junction bases outside the gene matches: 13. The DNA of the CDR3 is TGTGCCAGGGAGACTAGCGGGACCCACTCGAGCTCCTACAATGAGCAGTTCTTC. Translation: CARETSGTHSSSYNEQFF.

This sequence joins TRBV27 and TRBJ2-7, with 8 bases matching TRBD1. Germline V lookup: CDR1 MNHEY, CDR2 SMNVEV (reference sequence). This CDR3 is 15 amino acids long. V was pared by 5 bases and J by 0 bases, with 6 bases of the junction left unmatched. Here the CDR3 reads CASSGRTGISYEQYF. The CDR3 DNA is TGTGCCAGCAGTGGCCGGACAGGGATCTCCTACGAGCAGTACTTC.

This clone was seen more than once but under ten times. The gene calls are TRBV6-2 or TRBV6-3 and TRBJ1-2, with D possibly being TRBD1 (6 bases). This CDR3 comprises 13 residues. Germline assignment: CDR1 MNHEY and CDR2 SVGEGT. V lost 5 bases and J lost 9, with 16 bases in between. CDR3 DNA sequence: TGTGCCAGCAGTAAACAGGGTTTTAGGAGCTACACCTTC. It encodes CASSKQGFRSYTF.